This TCR beta chain was sequenced in a study of OX40 agonist ivuxolimab in advanced cancers. In the case of this clone: The antigen is undetermined.

Study-level findings and limits: Expanded peripheral T cells had an undetermined antigen specificity. At doses 0.1 to 3.0 mg/kg, CD4+ and CD8+ clones expanded.

TCRdb keeps only in-frame clones here, not all; method: immunoSEQ multiplex PCR. The repertoire consists of fewer than 95,000 clones, with 90% to 95% occurring once and the leading ten covering approximately 0.39%. This CDR3 contains 13 residues. Trimming took 3 bases from V and 0 from J, leaving 5 bases between them. The germline CDR1 and CDR2 sequences are LNHDA and SQIVND (reference sequence). This chain connects TRBV19 to TRBJ1-2; D is ambiguous. The sequence came from an adult with an advanced solid tumor such as melanoma, head and neck, liver or kidney cancer. This sample comprised CD4+ or CD8+ T cells sorted from blood, obtained in a trial of the OX40 agonist ivuxolimab. The CDR3: CASSIEANYGYTF. The CDR3 nucleotides are TGTGCCAGTAGTATCGAAGCTAACTATGGCTACACCTTC.